The 28 T cell receptor beta chains given below trace back to one sample, sequenced in a study of OX40 agonist ivuxolimab in advanced cancers. Sequencing was performed with immunoSEQ multiplex PCR; in TCRdb, only in-frame clones are kept and a portion is missing. The table has 75,000 to 90,000 clones, approximately 84% seen once. The sample consisted of CD4+ or CD8+ T cells sorted from blood, taken in a trial of the OX40 agonist ivuxolimab. Receptors were obtained from an adult with an advanced solid tumor such as melanoma, head and neck, liver or kidney cancer.

Note on this clone: Other DNA sequences from this sample encode an identical CDR3 as well. The gene calls are TRBV18 and TRBJ2-7; TRBD1 matches at 12 bases. The CDR3 covers 15 residues. V lost 3 bases, J lost 1 base, and 1 base stayed unmatched. The germline gives CDR1 KGHSH, CDR2 LQKENI. CDR3 DNA sequence: TGTGCCAGCTCACCGGGACAGGGGGCTTCCTACGAGCAGTACTTC. Protein: CASSPGQGASYEQYF.

V is TRBV30 and J is TRBJ1-3; no clear D. Between the trimmed V and J ends, which lost 0 bases and 0 bases, there was a span of 12 bases. The germline V gene encodes CDR1 GTSNPN and CDR2 SVGIG (reference sequence). The CDR3 spans 16 residues. The CDR3 DNA sequence: TGTGCCTGGAGTGTAAGAGGGCTCTACTCTGGAAACACCATATATTTT. Its translation is CAWSVRGLYSGNTIYF. Variable domain in full (rest from reference TRBV30 and TRBJ1-3): SQTIHQWPATLVQPVGSPLSLECTVEGTSNPNLYWYRQAAGRGLQLLFYSVGIGQISSEVPQNLSASRPQDRQFILSSKKLLLSDSGFYLCAWSVRGLYSGNTIYFGEGSWLTVV.

The gene calls are TRBV7-2 and TRBJ1-5, with 7 bases identical to TRBD1. This CDR3 has 14 residues. Looked up from germline, CDR1 is SGHTA and CDR2 is FQGNSA. V lost 4 bases and J lost 5; bases outside the gene matches: 5. CDR3 region: CASSSDREYQPQHF. As DNA, the CDR3 is TGTGCCAGCAGCTCCGACAGGGAGTATCAGCCCCAGCATTTT.

V and J are TRBV19 and TRBJ2-2, with D perhaps TRBD1 (6 bases). This CDR3 contains 15 residues. From germline, CDR1 is LNHDA and CDR2 SQIVND (reference sequence). With 4 bases removed from V and 5 bases from J, the gap between germline ends came to 14 bases. The CDR3 is CASSTLVGGTGELFF. For the CDR3, the DNA is TGTGCCAGTAGTACCCTCGTAGGGGGTACCGGGGAGCTGTTTTTT.

The V call is TRBV6-5, the J call TRBJ2-1; 9 bases map to TRBD2. V shed 2 bases and J 6 bases; nucleotides not matched to a gene: 5. Germline CDR1 and CDR2: MNHEY and SVGAGI. The CDR3 totals 15 residues. This CDR3 reads CASSYGPAGGNEQFF. The CDR3 coding sequence is TGTGCCAGCAGTTACGGTCCAGCGGGGGGCAATGAGCAGTTCTTC.

This chain connects TRBV5-1 to TRBJ2-1; tentative D call: TRBD1 (6 bases). The germline V gene encodes CDR1 SGHRS and CDR2 YFSETQ. The V end was cut by 4 bases, the J end by 3 bases, with 11 bases between. The CDR3 extends over 14 amino acids. The CDR3 DNA reads as TGCGCCAGCAGCCTTGGGGGCGGCTACAATGAGCAGTTCTTC. Protein product: CASSLGGGYNEQFF. Combining the CDR3 with reference TRBV5-1 and TRBJ2-1 gives the whole variable domain KAGVTQTPRYLIKTRGQQVTLSCSPISGHRSVSWYQQTPGQGLQFLFEYFSETQRNKGNFPGRFSGRQFSNSRSEMNVSTLELGDSALYLCASSLGGGYNEQFFGPGTRLTVL.

The chain employs TRBV6-1 and TRBJ1-2; D not certain. Per germline, CDR1 MNHNS and CDR2 SASEGT. V was trimmed by 4 bases and J by 1 base, leaving 13 bases between them. The CDR3 is made up of 15 amino acids. The CDR3, as DNA: TGTGCCAGCAGTGCGGGCGTTGGATTTAACTATGGCTACACCTTC. It translates to CASSAGVGFNYGYTF.

The chain has TRBV19 and TRBJ2-1; unclear D gene. Trimming took off 6 bases at V and 2 bases at J, with 14 bases between the two ends. The CDR3 runs 15 residues. Germline-derived CDR1 and CDR2 are LNHDA and SQIVND (reference sequence). This CDR3 reads CASRVTSAAYNEQFF. DNA for the CDR3: TGTGCCAGTAGGGTGACCTCCGCCGCCTACAATGAGCAGTTCTTC.

The rearrangement joins TRBV2 to TRBJ1-1, with 7 bases aligning to TRBD1. Germline V gives CDR1 SNHLY, CDR2 FYNNEI. The CDR3 loop spans 13 amino acids. V dropped 6 bases and J dropped 2; count of bases not matched to a gene: 3. The CDR3 loop is CASRYRGNTEAFF. CDR3 sequence (DNA): TGTGCCAGCAGGTACAGGGGCAACACTGAAGCTTTCTTT.

The rearrangement uses TRBV20-1 and TRBJ1-2, with D possibly TRBD1 on 5 matching bases. V was trimmed by 2 bases and J by 6 bases, leaving 7 bases between them. Germline CDR1 reads DFQATT; CDR2 reads SNEGSKA (reference sequence). This CDR3 has 11 amino acids. The CDR3 region has the DNA TGCAGTGCTAGATCAGGGCATGGCTACACCTTC. Translating it yields CSARSGHGYTF.

The rearrangement links TRBV5-5 to TRBJ1-5; no firm D call. The CDR3 totals 13 residues. Germline assignment: CDR1 SGHKS and CDR2 YYEKEE (reference sequence). The V gene lost 1 base and the J gene lost 0 bases, with 2 bases spanning the gap. CDR3 DNA sequence: TGTGCCAGCAGCTTGACTAGCAATCAGCCCCAGCATTTT. This translates into CASSLTSNQPQHF.

The chain joins TRBV19 to TRBJ2-5; D is unclear. V was cut by 3 bases and J by 5 bases, with 10 bases left in between. CDR3 length: 13 amino acids. The germline V gene has CDR1 LNHDA and CDR2 SQIVND (reference sequence). The CDR3 DNA sequence: TGTGCCAGTAGTATTAAGGGTTTCGAGACCCAGTACTTC. It translates to CASSIKGFETQYF.

This chain joins TRBV19 and TRBJ2-7; tentatively, D is TRBD2 (6 bases). The CDR3 has 17 residues. V was pared by 6 bases and J by 1 base, with 22 bases between. In germline, CDR1 is LNHDA, CDR2 SQIVND (reference sequence). CDR3 residues: CASSPTKDGSGSYEQYF. The CDR3 DNA reads as TGTGCCAGTAGCCCGACTAAGGACGGGAGCGGGTCCTACGAGCAGTACTTC. Full variable domain (rest looked up from reference TRBV19 and TRBJ2-7): DGGITQSPKYLFRKEGQNVTLSCEQNLNHDAMYWYRQDPGQGLRLIYYSQIVNDFQKGDIAEGYSVSREKKESFPLTVTSAQKNPTAFYLCASSPTKDGSGSYEQYFGPGTRLTVT.

The rearrangement uses TRBV29-1 and TRBJ1-4; D not certain. Germline V CDR1 and CDR2: SQVTM, ANQGSEA. This CDR3 has 14 residues. V lost 2 bases to trimming and J lost 10 bases, with 17 bases between them. CDR3 coding DNA: TGCAGCGTTGAATACCCCCGAGATGCGCGAAAACTGTTTTTT. This codes for CSVEYPRDARKLFF.

This rearrangement joins TRBV6-5 to TRBJ1-6; D call uncertain. V was cut by 2 bases and J by 7 bases, with 3 bases left in between. This CDR3 contains 12 residues. Germline V gene data show CDR1 as MNHEY and CDR2 as SVGAGI. The CDR3, as DNA: TGTGCCAGCAGTTACAGGAATTCACCCCTCCACTTT. Translating it yields CASSYRNSPLHF.

The count of this clone is one. V is TRBV2 and J is TRBJ2-3, with 9 bases identical to TRBD2. The germline V gene has CDR1 SNHLY and CDR2 FYNNEI. The CDR3 is 16 residues long. Trimming at V came to 3 bases and at J to 2 bases, leaving 6 bases not matched to a gene. The CDR3 is CASSERGGGVTDTQYF. In nucleotides, the CDR3 is TGTGCCAGCAGTGAGCGGGGCGGGGGGGTCACAGATACGCAGTATTTT. Drawing the rest from reference TRBV2 and TRBJ2-3, the complete variable domain is EPEVTQTPSHQVTQMGQEVILRCVPISNHLYFYWYRQILGQKVEFLVSFYNNEISEKSEIFDDQFSVERPDGSNFTLKIRSTKLEDSAMYFCASSERGGGVTDTQYFGPGTRLTVL.

This clone turned up a few times. V gene TRBV13 combines with J gene TRBJ1-2, with D perhaps matching TRBD1 (5 bases). The CDR3 length is 13 residues. Trimming cost V 0 bases and J 6 bases, with 8 bases left between them. Germline V gene data show CDR1 as PRHDT and CDR2 as FYEKMQ (reference sequence). The DNA of the CDR3 is TGTGCCAGCAGCTTAGGTGAGGGGCATGGCTACACCTTC. This gives the protein CASSLGEGHGYTF.

This chain connects TRBV5-1 to TRBJ1-5; D possibly corresponds to TRBD1 (6 bases). This CDR3 contains 14 residues. Between the trimmed V and J ends, which lost 3 bases and 6 bases, there was a span of 13 bases. Germline CDR1 and CDR2: SGHRS and YFSETQ. CDR3 sequence reads: CASSYSGVGQPQHF. CDR3 coding DNA: TGCGCCAGCAGCTATTCAGGGGTTGGTCAGCCCCAGCATTTT.

This rearrangement joins TRBV2 to TRBJ1-4; 8 bases are shared with TRBD1. V lost 5 bases to trimming and J lost 8 bases; unmatched junction nucleotides: 10. Germline-derived CDR1 and CDR2 are SNHLY and FYNNEI. CDR3 length: 15 amino acids. CDR3 amino acids: CASSPQRTGYEKLFF. Written as DNA, the CDR3 is TGTGCCAGCAGTCCGCAAAGGACAGGGTACGAAAAACTGTTTTTT.

This clone has a single count. This chain links TRBV30 with TRBJ2-7; D possibly corresponds to TRBD1 (6 bases). The CDR3 consists of 10 residues. Per germline, CDR1 GTSNPN and CDR2 SVGIG (reference sequence). V was shortened by 4 bases and J by 8 bases, with 9 bases between the two germline ends. Here the CDR3 reads CAWNRDKQYF. Here the CDR3 DNA reads TGTGCCTGGAACAGGGATAAGCAGTACTTC.

V usage is TRBV18 and J usage is TRBJ1-1, with a weak D call TRBD1 (5 bases). Trimming took 5 bases from V and 1 from J, leaving 14 bases between them. Germline V CDR1 and CDR2: KGHSH, LQKENI. The CDR3 covers 15 residues. The CDR3 sequence: CASSISNGGNTEAFF. CDR3 nucleotide sequence: TGTGCCAGCTCAATATCGAACGGGGGGAACACTGAAGCTTTCTTT.

The CDR3 DNA is TGTGCCAGCATCCAGGGGTCGGATGGCTACACCTTC. Its translation: CASIQGSDGYTF. The chain recombines TRBV13 with TRBJ1-2; possible D gene TRBD1, 6 bases. The CDR3 contains 12 residues. Trimming pared 7 bases from V and 6 bases from J, leaving 12 bases between. In germline, CDR1 is PRHDT, CDR2 FYEKMQ (reference sequence). Variable domain in full (rest from reference TRBV13 and TRBJ1-2): AAGVIQSPRHLIKEKRETATLKCYPIPRHDTVYWYQQGPGQDPQFLISFYEKMQSDKGSIPDRFSAQQFSDYHSELNMSSLELGDSALYFCASIQGSDGYTFGSGTRLTVV.

The chain is built from TRBV30 and TRBJ2-3, with 9 bases aligning to TRBD2. With V trimmed by 0 bases and J by 7 bases, 8 bases remained unmatched. The CDR3 runs to 15 residues. Germline CDR1 reads GTSNPN; CDR2 reads SVGIG (reference sequence). As DNA, the CDR3 is TGTGCCTGGAGTGTAGGCGCGGGGGGGTTAAATACGCAGTATTTT. This codes for CAWSVGAGGLNTQYF.

This chain connects TRBV18 to TRBJ2-1, with TRBD1 matching 9 bases. CDR1 is KGHSH, CDR2 LQKENI, per germline. This CDR3 spans 14 amino acids. Trimming took 3 bases from V and 7 from J; bases not matched to a gene: 4. CDR3 DNA sequence: TGTGCCAGCTCACCTACAGGGGGCTGGAATGAGCAGTTCTTC. Its protein product is CASSPTGGWNEQFF.

The chain links TRBV30 to TRBJ2-7, with D possibly called TRBD1 or TRBD2 (5 bases each). The CDR3 contains 15 residues. CDR1 is GTSNPN, CDR2 SVGIG, per germline (reference sequence). V was trimmed by 3 bases and J by 1 base, leaving 16 bases between them. CDR3 sequence (DNA): TGTGCCTGGAGCAAGCGGACACTGATATCCTACGAGCAGTACTTC. The encoded protein is CAWSKRTLISYEQYF.

This clone was seen a few times. This chain joins TRBV5-8 and TRBJ1-1, with a weak D call TRBD1 (6 bases). V dropped 2 bases and J dropped 2 bases, with 10 bases sitting between them. The germline V gene encodes CDR1 SGHTS and CDR2 YDEGEE. There are 14 residues in the CDR3. The CDR3 loop reads CASSFPTGNTEAFF. CDR3 DNA: TGTGCCAGCAGCTTTCCGACAGGAAACACTGAAGCTTTCTTT. The whole variable domain, remainder taken from reference TRBV5-8 and TRBJ1-1, is EAGVTQSPTHLIKTRGQQATLRCSPISGHTSVYWYQQALGLGLQFLLWYDEGEERNRGNFPPRFSGRQFPNYSSELNVNALELEDSALYLCASSFPTGNTEAFFGQGTRLTVV.

The gene calls are TRBV2 and TRBJ1-1; 9 bases map to TRBD1. The V gene end was trimmed by 4 bases and the J gene end by 4 bases; junction bases not matched to a gene: 7. This CDR3 has 15 amino acids. The V gene's germline CDR1 is SNHLY and CDR2 FYNNEI. CDR3 coding DNA: TGTGCCAGCAGTGCTGAGACAGGGGGTGTCACTGAAGCTTTCTTT. This translates into CASSAETGGVTEAFF.

The rearrangement uses TRBV6-1 and TRBJ2-1, with 7 bases fitting TRBD2. There are 15 residues in the CDR3. The germline CDR1 and CDR2 sequences are MNHNS and SASEGT. V was clipped by 10 bases and J by 3 bases; unmatched bases: 12. CDR3 in amino acids: CAISPRASGYNEQFF. The CDR3 coding sequence is TGTGCCATCTCTCCCCGGGCTAGCGGCTACAATGAGCAGTTCTTC.